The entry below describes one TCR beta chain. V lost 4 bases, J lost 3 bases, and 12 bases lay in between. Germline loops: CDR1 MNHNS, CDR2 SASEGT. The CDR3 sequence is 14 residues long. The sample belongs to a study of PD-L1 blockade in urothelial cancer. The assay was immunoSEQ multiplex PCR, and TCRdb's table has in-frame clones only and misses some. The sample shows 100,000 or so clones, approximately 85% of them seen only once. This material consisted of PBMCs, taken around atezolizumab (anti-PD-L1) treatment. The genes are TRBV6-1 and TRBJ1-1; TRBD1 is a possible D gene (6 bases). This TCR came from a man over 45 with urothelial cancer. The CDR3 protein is CASSVQGGDTEAFF. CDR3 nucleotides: TGTGCCAGCAGTGTACAGGGAGGGGACACTGAAGCTTTCTTT.